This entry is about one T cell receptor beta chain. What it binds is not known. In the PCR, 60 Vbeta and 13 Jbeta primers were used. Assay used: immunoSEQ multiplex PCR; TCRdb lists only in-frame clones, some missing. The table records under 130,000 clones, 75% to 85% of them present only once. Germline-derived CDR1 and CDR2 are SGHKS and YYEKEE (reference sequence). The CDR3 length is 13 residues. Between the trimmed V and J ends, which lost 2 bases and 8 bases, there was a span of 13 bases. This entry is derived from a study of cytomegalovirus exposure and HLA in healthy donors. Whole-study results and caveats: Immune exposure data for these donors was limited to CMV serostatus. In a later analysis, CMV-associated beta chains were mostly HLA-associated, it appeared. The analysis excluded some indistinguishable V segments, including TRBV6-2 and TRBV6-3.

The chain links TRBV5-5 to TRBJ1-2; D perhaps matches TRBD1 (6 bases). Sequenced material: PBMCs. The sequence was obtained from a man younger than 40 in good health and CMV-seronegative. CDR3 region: CASSFERTVGYTF. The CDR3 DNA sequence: TGTGCCAGCAGCTTCGAACGGACAGTCGGCTACACCTTC.